Listed here are 28 T cell receptor beta chains from one sample, sequenced in a study of Ad26.COV2.S vaccination and SARS-CoV-2 variants. Treatment meaning: some 20 received Ad26.COV2.S at low or high dose, single or two shots; roughly 5 received placebo; per-sample allocation not given. Specimens were obtained on day 63 following the first vaccine or placebo injection. Profiled with immunoSEQ multiplex PCR; TCRdb holds only in-frame clones, not every one. The table lists hundreds of thousands of clones, about 89% of them singletons. Here the sequenced sample was peripheral blood, taken in a trial of Ad26.COV2.S vaccine versus placebo. The source of these receptors is a person aged 18-65 years who received the Ad26.COV2.S COVID-19 vaccine or a placebo.

The chain employs TRBV19 and TRBJ1-5; no firm D call. This CDR3 spans 13 amino acids. Germline-derived CDR1 and CDR2 are LNHDA and SQIVND (reference sequence). Between the trimmed V and J ends, which lost 3 bases and 8 bases, there was a span of 11 bases. Here the CDR3 DNA reads TGTGCCAGTAGTATCGTGTCCAACAAGCCCCAGCATTTT. This translates into CASSIVSNKPQHF.

CDR3 coding DNA: TGTGCCAGCAGCTTAAACAGCGAAGAGACCCAGTACTTC. This encodes CASSLNSEETQYF. The chain recombines TRBV11-3 with TRBJ2-5; D is uncertain. The ends were cut back, 2 bases at V and 3 bases at J, with 7 bases in the middle. Per germline, CDR1 SGHNT and CDR2 YENEEA. The CDR3 is 13 residues long.

This clone has a count of ten or more. This chain joins TRBV7-9 and TRBJ2-3; no clear D gene. Trimming shortened V by 2 bases and J by 4 bases, and 10 bases separated the two germline ends. The CDR3 totals 14 residues. Germline lookup yields CDR1 SEHNR and CDR2 FQNEAQ (reference sequence). The DNA for the CDR3 is TGTGCCAGCAGCTTAATTCTCAGTGCAGATACGCAGTATTTT. Amino acid sequence: CASSLILSADTQYF.

This chain uses TRBV5-6 with TRBJ2-1; D possibly matches TRBD1 or TRBD2 (5 bases each). Trimming pared 2 bases from V and 6 bases from J, leaving 15 bases between. The V gene's germline CDR1 is SGHDT and CDR2 YYEEEE. CDR3 length equals 15 residues. The CDR3 nucleotides are TGTGCCAGCAGCTTTCTCCGGGACGGAGTCAATGAGCAGTTCTTC. It specifies CASSFLRDGVNEQFF. Filled out from reference TRBV5-6 and TRBJ2-1, the complete variable domain reads DAGVTQSPTHLIKTRGQQVTLRCSPKSGHDTVSWYQQALGQGPQFIFQYYEEEERQRGNFPDRFSGHQFPNYSSELNVNALLLGDSALYLCASSFLRDGVNEQFFGPGTRLTVL.

This sequence joins TRBV7-2 and TRBJ1-1; 9 bases agree with TRBD1. Germline V CDR1 and CDR2: SGHTA, FQGNSA. V lost 5 bases and J lost 4; bases outside the gene matches: 14. The CDR3 has 17 residues. The CDR3 nucleotides are TGTGCCAGCAGCCTCTTATCACAGGGGGCGCTGAGCACTGAAGCTTTCTTT. Encoded protein: CASSLLSQGALSTEAFF.

This clone was observed a single time. The V call is TRBV4-1, the J call TRBJ2-1; TRBD2 matches 10 bases. The CDR3 sequence is 16 residues long. Trimming at V came to 2 bases and at J to 9 bases, leaving 10 bases not matched to a gene. The V gene's germline CDR1 is MGHRA and CDR2 YSYEKL. CDR3 in amino acids: CASSQSLAGVLLEQFF. As DNA, the CDR3 is TGCGCCAGCAGCCAATCGCTAGCGGGAGTCTTGCTTGAGCAGTTCTTC.

The chain employs TRBV7-9 and TRBJ2-7; D is uncertain. CDR1 is SEHNR and CDR2 is FQNEAQ in the germline V gene (reference sequence). The V and J ends lost 1 base and 4 bases respectively, with 8 bases between them. The CDR3 is 13 amino acids. The CDR3 loop reads CASSLGGQYEQYF. CDR3 DNA: TGTGCCAGCAGCTTAGGGGGTCAATACGAGCAGTACTTC.

This chain uses TRBV19 with TRBJ2-2; 7 bases align to TRBD2. The CDR3 spans 17 residues. V lost 5 bases, J lost 3 bases, and 12 bases stayed unmatched. CDR1 LNHDA and CDR2 SQIVND come from the germline V gene (reference sequence). CDR3 sequence: CASSSFGEGKDTGELFF. For the CDR3, the DNA is TGTGCCAGTAGTTCATTCGGGGAGGGTAAAGACACCGGGGAGCTGTTTTTT.

This chain connects TRBV18 to TRBJ1-6; TRBD1 agrees at 9 bases. This CDR3 has 15 residues. Germline CDR1 is KGHSH and CDR2 is LQKENI. The V gene end was trimmed by 5 bases and the J gene end by 5 bases; junction bases not matched to a gene: 4. The CDR3 region has the DNA TGTGCCAGCTCATCCGGGACAGGGAATAATTCACCCCTCCACTTT. Protein product: CASSSGTGNNSPLHF.

The chain employs TRBV28 and TRBJ1-2; 8 bases are a match to TRBD1. Trimming took 5 bases from V and 4 from J; bases not matched to a gene: 9. CDR1 is MDHEN, CDR2 SYDVKM, per germline. The CDR3 is made up of 15 amino acids. The CDR3: CASSPPGQVFYGYTF. In nucleotides, the CDR3 is TGTGCCAGCAGTCCGCCGGGACAGGTGTTCTATGGCTACACCTTC.

The chain links TRBV20-1 to TRBJ1-1; 8 nucleotides line up with TRBD1. The CDR3 totals 14 residues. Germline-derived CDR1 and CDR2 are DFQATT and SNEGSKA (reference sequence). The V gene end was trimmed by 3 bases and the J gene end by 5 bases; junction bases not matched to a gene: 8. The CDR3 loop is CSASNPQGETEAFF. The CDR3 coding sequence is TGCAGTGCTAGTAACCCACAGGGGGAGACTGAAGCTTTCTTT.

The J gene is TRBJ2-5, the V gene TRBV10-1, with D possibly being TRBD2 (6 bases). The CDR3 sequence is 13 residues long. Per the germline V gene, CDR1 is WNHNN and CDR2 is SYGVQD (reference sequence). V lost 2 bases and J 5 bases, leaving 9 bases between the germline ends. The CDR3 protein is CASSEGGKETQYF. In DNA form, the CDR3 reads TGCGCCAGCAGTGAGGGGGGGAAGGAGACCCAGTACTTC.

V usage is TRBV9 and J usage is TRBJ2-5, with TRBD2 identical over 10 bases. This CDR3 is 16 amino acids long. Germline CDR1 reads SGDLS; CDR2 reads YYNGEE. The V and J ends lost 2 bases and 2 bases, in that order; junction bases with no gene match: 6. CDR3 loop: CASSVKAGGPQETQYF. Here the CDR3 DNA reads TGTGCCAGCAGCGTTAAAGCGGGGGGGCCGCAAGAGACCCAGTACTTC.

This clone was detected many times. Other nucleotide sequences in the sample specify the same CDR3. The chain uses TRBV4-2 and TRBJ2-7; the D gene is possibly TRBD2 (6 bases). V lost 0 bases and J lost 1, with 10 bases in between. This CDR3 is built from 15 residues. Germline V gives CDR1 LGHNA, CDR2 YNFKEQ. CDR3 in amino acids: CASSQEASESYEQYF. CDR3 bases: TGTGCCAGCAGCCAAGAGGCTAGCGAATCCTACGAGCAGTACTTC.

This clone was found a few times. The rearrangement joins TRBV7-8 to TRBJ1-5; 7 nucleotides line up with TRBD1. The germline V gene encodes CDR1 SGHVS and CDR2 FQNEAQ. The CDR3 loop spans 18 amino acids. Trimming took 5 bases from V and 0 from J; bases not matched to a gene: 13. The CDR3 protein is CASSTTTGLTYSNQPQHF. The CDR3 DNA follows: TGTGCCAGCAGCACGACGACAGGGCTCACATATAGCAATCAGCCCCAGCATTTT. The full variable domain, with the rest looked up from reference TRBV7-8 and TRBJ1-5, is GAGVSQSPRYKVAKRGQDVALRCDPISGHVSLFWYQQALGQGPEFLTYFQNEAQLDKSGLPSDRFFAERPEGSVSTLKIQRTQQEDSAVYLCASSTTTGLTYSNQPQHFGDGTRLSIL.

The gene calls are TRBV4-1 and TRBJ2-7; tentative D call: TRBD2 (5 bases). Germline V gene lookup returns CDR1 MGHRA and CDR2 YSYEKL. Trimming took 0 bases from V and 0 from J, leaving 9 bases between them. There are 15 residues in the CDR3. CDR3 nucleotide sequence: TGCGCCAGCAGCCAAGAAGCGGAAGACTCCTACGAGCAGTACTTC. Protein: CASSQEAEDSYEQYF.

The chain combines TRBV5-4 with TRBJ2-2; 7 bases are a match to TRBD1. Losses at the gene ends were 4 bases for V and 4 bases for J; bases not matched to a gene: 7. The CDR3 sequence is 15 residues long. Germline V CDR1 and CDR2: SGHNT, YYREEE (reference sequence). This chain's CDR3 is CASSGRQGITGELFF. The CDR3 DNA is TGTGCCAGCAGCGGGAGACAGGGTATCACCGGGGAGCTGTTTTTT. Looking up the rest from reference TRBV5-4 and TRBJ2-2 gives the full variable domain: ETGVTQSPTHLIKTRGQQVTLRCSSQSGHNTVSWYQQALGQGPQFIFQYYREEENGRGNFPPRFSGLQFPNYSSELNVNALELDDSALYLCASSGRQGITGELFFGEGSRLTVL.

The chain joins TRBV6-2 or TRBV6-3 to TRBJ2-4; 7 bases are a match to TRBD1. The CDR3 is 16 residues long. CDR1 and CDR2 (germline): MNHEY, SVGEGT. V lost 2 bases and J lost 1; bases outside the gene matches: 5. The CDR3: CASSYTETGAKNIQYF. For the CDR3, the DNA is TGTGCCAGCAGTTACACGGAGACAGGGGCCAAAAACATTCAGTACTTC.

CDR3 region: CASSHTRHEPQETQYF. As DNA, the CDR3 is TGTGCCAGCAGCCACACAAGACATGAACCGCAAGAGACCCAGTACTTC. The chain joins TRBV7-3 to TRBJ2-5, with D uncertain. The CDR3 totals 16 residues. Per the germline V gene, CDR1 is SGHTA and CDR2 is FQGTGA. V dropped 5 bases and J dropped 2 bases, with 18 bases sitting between them. The full variable domain, completed using reference TRBV7-3 and TRBJ2-5, is GAGVSQTPSNKVTEKGKYVELRCDPISGHTALYWYRQSLGQGPEFLIYFQGTGAADDSGLPNDRFFAVRPEGSVSTLKIQRTERGDSAVYLCASSHTRHEPQETQYFGPGTRLLVL.

This clone was counted only a few times. The V and J genes are TRBV18 and TRBJ2-7; tentatively, D is TRBD1 or TRBD2 (6 bases each). The ends were cut back, 3 bases at V and 1 base at J, with 10 bases in the middle. The CDR3 is 14 amino acids. CDR1 is KGHSH and CDR2 is LQKENI in the germline V gene. This CDR3 reads CASSPRGASYEQYF. The CDR3 DNA reads TGTGCCAGCTCACCGAGGGGGGCGTCCTACGAGCAGTACTTC. The complete variable domain, with remaining parts taken from reference TRBV18 and TRBJ2-7, reads NAGVMQNPRHLVRRRGQEARLRCSPMKGHSHVYWYRQLPEEGLKFMVYLQKENIIDESGMPKERFSAEFPKEGPSILRIQQVVRGDSAAYFCASSPRGASYEQYFGPGTRLTVT.

The genes are TRBV7-9 and TRBJ2-1, with 14 bases that match TRBD2. CDR1 SEHNR and CDR2 FQNEAQ come from the germline V gene (reference sequence). The V gene end was trimmed by 5 bases and the J gene end by 6 bases; junction bases not matched to a gene: 15. The CDR3 has 19 amino acids. CDR3 sequence (DNA): TGTGCCAGCAGCAACTACGTCGGGACTAGCGGGAGTTCGGGCAATGAGCAGTTCTTC. Protein sequence: CASSNYVGTSGSSGNEQFF.

The chain couples TRBV5-1 to TRBJ2-7; tentative D call: TRBD1 (6 bases). Trimming removed 4 bases at V and 0 bases at J, with 11 bases between. Germline V lookup: CDR1 SGHRS, CDR2 YFSETQ. This CDR3 region has 14 residues. CDR3 sequence reads: CASSRQDSSYEQYF. The CDR3 nucleotides read TGCGCCAGCAGCAGACAGGATAGCTCCTACGAGCAGTACTTC.

This chain joins TRBV7-9 and TRBJ1-5, with TRBD1 matching over 7 bases. Germline V gene sequence: CDR1 SEHNR, CDR2 FQNEAQ (reference sequence). CDR3 length: 12 amino acids. The V segment lost 6 bases and the J segment 6 bases; nucleotides outside the gene matches: 2. CDR3 DNA sequence: TGTGCCAGCAGGAGGGACAGTCAGCCCCAGCATTTT. It is translated as CASRRDSQPQHF.

This clone has a handful of counts. This chain links TRBV5-1 with TRBJ1-4; the D gene is possibly TRBD1 (6 bases). Germline CDR1 reads SGHRS; CDR2 reads YFSETQ. The V and J ends lost 4 bases and 11 bases respectively, with 15 bases between them. The CDR3 length is 13 residues. CDR3 DNA sequence: TGCGCCAGCAGCCTCGAGGACAGCACTAAACTGTTTTTT. This encodes CASSLEDSTKLFF.

The chain uses TRBV13 and TRBJ2-3, with 8 bases identical to TRBD2. J lost 4 bases, V lost 1 base, and 4 bases had no gene match. CDR1 PRHDT and CDR2 FYEKMQ come from the germline V gene (reference sequence). The CDR3 is made up of 15 amino acids. Here the CDR3 DNA reads TGTGCCAGCAGCTTAGCGGGGGGGCCATCAGATACGCAGTATTTT. Amino acid sequence: CASSLAGGPSDTQYF.

To note about this clone: Within the sample, other DNA sequences also encode this same CDR3. This CDR3 is CASSTNYGYTF. CDR3 coding DNA: TGTGCCAGCAGCACCAACTATGGCTACACCTTC. The chain carries TRBV28 and TRBJ1-2; no reliable D call. The V gene lost 6 bases and the J gene lost 2 bases, with 4 bases spanning the gap. The length of the CDR3 is 11 residues. Germline V gives CDR1 MDHEN, CDR2 SYDVKM.

The rearrangement links TRBV2 to TRBJ1-3; possible D gene TRBD1, 5 bases. The CDR3 contains 14 residues. CDR1 and CDR2 from the germline V gene are SNHLY and FYNNEI. The germline V and J ends were trimmed by 7 bases and 2 bases, with 12 bases remaining between them. The CDR3 DNA reads TGTGCCAGCACGGCGGCAGGGACTGGAAACACCATATATTTT. Residues: CASTAAGTGNTIYF.

CDR3 protein: CASSSLYRQVHSNQPQHF. CDR3 bases: TGTGCCAGCAGTTCGCTTTATCGACAGGTACATAGCAATCAGCCCCAGCATTTT. This chain connects TRBV28 to TRBJ1-5; a possible D gene is TRBD1 (6 bases). V lost 4 bases and J lost 0, with 19 bases in between. The length of the CDR3 is 18 residues. Looked up from germline, CDR1 is MDHEN and CDR2 is SYDVKM.